This TCR beta chain was captured by sequencing in a study of cytomegalovirus exposure and HLA in healthy donors. Study as a whole: HLA-typed donors were the source of about 81 million unique TCRs held in an early data release. Study-wide results and limits: Most TCR beta V segments were productive about 87% or about 30% of the time in an earlier analysis. Published work reported that the classifier diagnosed cytomegalovirus status with high specificity and sensitivity. Most subjects' HLA-A and HLA-B alleles were reportedly predicted from TCR beta sequences.

The CDR3 contains 13 residues. Germline CDR1 and CDR2: SGHRS and YFSETQ. The V and J ends lost 7 bases and 7 bases, in that order; junction bases with no gene match: 4. A note on this clone: No antigen is known for it.

Researchers ran the PCR with 60 Vbeta and 13 Jbeta primers. Profiling relied on immunoSEQ multiplex PCR, and the TCRdb table lists in-frame clones only, not all of them. The sample has 130,000 or so clones, roughly four fifths seen once. The V call is TRBV5-1, the J call TRBJ2-2; 10 bases agree with TRBD2. The sample taken for sequencing was PBMCs. This receptor was taken from a man aged 30-40 years in good health and CMV-seronegative. The CDR3 is CASEEREGGELFF. DNA of the CDR3: TGCGCCAGCGAGGAGCGGGAGGGCGGGGAGCTGTTTTTT.